The 18 T cell receptor beta chains listed next were all sequenced from one sample in a study of regulatory T cells in long-lasting Graves disease. With iRepertoire HTBI primers and Arm-PCR of CDR3 regions, TCR beta libraries were built. TCRdb re-derived calls from the multiplex PCR reads in MiXCR, one entry per CDR3 protein. Of roughly 450,000 distinct CDR3 sequences in the sample, approximately 23% were seen once. Described time point: persistent/refractory GD, antithyroid drugs over 5 years with positive TRAb. Generation of the TCR library employed RNA extracted from PBMCs. This specimen consisted of peripheral blood mononuclear cells (PBMCs), obtained when the disease was refractory, from a patient treated with antithyroid drugs. The receptors originated from a female donor with Graves disease.

The V call is TRBV25-1, the J call TRBJ1-2; 7 bases are a match to TRBD1. Germline CDR1 and CDR2: MGHDK and SYGVNS. V dropped 5 bases and J dropped 4; count of bases not matched to a gene: 4. The CDR3 is 13 amino acids. This CDR3 is CASSNRGGYGYTF. The CDR3 DNA reads as TGTGCCAGCAGTAACAGGGGCGGCTATGGCTACACCTTC.

The table lists this clonotype with a few counts. The chain uses TRBV3-1 and TRBJ1-5; D is unclear. Germline CDR1 reads LGHDT; CDR2 reads YNNKEL (reference sequence). Trimming took 1 base from V and 7 from J, leaving 5 bases between them. The CDR3 is 12 amino acids. This chain's CDR3 is CASSQGEQPQHF. The DNA for the CDR3 is TGTGCCAGCAGCCAAGGGGAGCAGCCCCAGCATTTT.

This clonotype was seen many times. The rearrangement links TRBV3-1 to TRBJ1-2; D is perhaps TRBD1 (5 bases). The CDR3 is 13 amino acids. Per germline, CDR1 LGHDT and CDR2 YNNKEL (reference sequence). V was cut by 4 bases and J by 0 bases, with 6 bases left in between. The CDR3 nucleotides read TGTGCCAGCAGCCCGGACACTAACTATGGCTACACCTTC. As protein: CASSPDTNYGYTF.

The rearrangement links TRBV29-1 to TRBJ1-5; a possible D gene is TRBD1 (5 bases). The CDR3 spans 13 residues. Per germline, CDR1 SQVTM and CDR2 ANQGSEA. Trimming pared 4 bases from V and 5 bases from J, leaving 12 bases between. The CDR3 region has the DNA TGCAGCGTTGGGGGCAGCCTTCATCAGCCCCAGCATTTT. This codes for CSVGGSLHQPQHF.

At least ten counts were recorded for this clonotype. This may stem from a read error, because a much larger clone lies one nucleotide away. V gene TRBV11-2 combines with J gene TRBJ2-4, with 8 bases matching TRBD1. The CDR3 is 15 residues long. Unmatched junction bases numbered 8, after V lost 5 bases and J lost 5 bases. Germline V gives CDR1 SGHAT, CDR2 FQNNGV. The CDR3 is CASSNQGAQENIQYF. For the CDR3, the DNA is TGTGCCAGCAGCAATCAGGGGGCGCAGGAAAACATTCAGTACTTC.

CDR3: CASSLPPGTGVEKLFF. Here the CDR3 DNA reads TGTGCCAGCAGTTTACCCCCCGGGACAGGGGTCGAAAAACTGTTTTTT. The chain carries TRBV6-5 and TRBJ1-4; 10 nucleotides match TRBD1. This CDR3 is 16 amino acids long. The germline V gene encodes CDR1 MNHEY and CDR2 SVGAGI. The V gene end was trimmed by 4 bases and the J gene end by 8 bases; junction bases not matched to a gene: 10.

V usage is TRBV11-3 and J usage is TRBJ2-3; 7 bases line up with TRBD1. The CDR3 contains 15 residues. The V gene end was trimmed by 5 bases and the J gene end by 1 base; junction bases not matched to a gene: 6. The germline CDR1 and CDR2 sequences are SGHNT and YENEEA. In DNA form, the CDR3 reads TGTGCCAGCAGCCAGACAGGGATCGGCACAGATACGCAGTATTTT. Its translation: CASSQTGIGTDTQYF.

This clonotype was seen many times. The chain uses TRBV28 and TRBJ2-1, with unresolved D. The CDR3 extends over 13 amino acids. In germline, CDR1 is MDHEN, CDR2 SYDVKM. V was cut by 3 bases and J by 9 bases, with 12 bases left in between. The chain's CDR3 is CASSLSAGREQFF. The CDR3 coding sequence is TGTGCCAGCAGTTTGTCAGCTGGGCGTGAGCAGTTCTTC.

In its sample, this clonotype was seen many times. The V and J genes are TRBV10-3 and TRBJ1-5; perhaps TRBD1 as D (6 bases). The CDR3 sequence is 15 residues long. Germline loops: CDR1 ENHRY, CDR2 SYGVKD. V gave up 10 bases and J gave up 0 bases, with 16 bases separating them. In DNA form, the CDR3 reads TGTGCCAGCCTCGGGGGGCCGGATAGCAATCAGCCCCAGCATTTT. It translates to CASLGGPDSNQPQHF.

The chain uses TRBV9 and TRBJ2-1, with D maybe TRBD2 (7 bases). V dropped 1 base and J dropped 7 bases, with 12 bases sitting between them. This CDR3 has 14 residues. Germline V lookup: CDR1 SGDLS, CDR2 YYNGEE. Here the CDR3 DNA reads TGTGCCAGCAGCGTAAGGGGGGGGTGGAATGAGCAGTTCTTC. Protein product: CASSVRGGWNEQFF.

This clonotype occurred many times. The V gene is TRBV20-1, the J gene TRBJ2-5, with 11 nucleotides matching TRBD2. The CDR3 runs 15 residues. Germline assignment: CDR1 DFQATT and CDR2 SNEGSKA (reference sequence). The CDR3 protein is CSVLAGEGGGETQYF. The CDR3 nucleotides read TGCAGCGTACTAGCGGGAGAGGGGGGCGGGGAGACCCAGTACTTC.

This chain connects TRBV28 to TRBJ2-2; no clear D gene. Germline values: CDR1 MDHEN, CDR2 SYDVKM. The V end lost 5 bases, the J end lost 6 bases, and 13 bases lay between the germline ends. CDR3 size: 14 residues. This CDR3 reads CASSPRRNPGELFF. The CDR3 coding sequence is TGTGCCAGCAGTCCAAGGAGAAATCCCGGGGAGCTGTTTTTT.

In its sample, this clonotype was seen many times. The V gene is TRBV7-8, the J gene TRBJ2-7, with TRBD2 matching 9 bases. This CDR3 is built from 16 residues. Germline lookup yields CDR1 SGHVS and CDR2 FQNEAQ. V shed 5 bases, J shed 6 bases, and the junction held 14 bases outside the gene matches. CDR3 sequence (DNA): TGTGCCAGCAGCCGCACGGGACTAGCACCTCCCCTCGAGCAGTACTTC. It encodes CASSRTGLAPPLEQYF.

This clonotype was detected ten times or more. The V call is TRBV19, the J call TRBJ1-5; possible D gene TRBD1, 5 bases. The germline V gene has CDR1 LNHDA and CDR2 SQIVND (reference sequence). The CDR3 spans 13 residues. V was pared by 4 bases and J by 7 bases, with 11 bases between. CDR3 sequence (DNA): TGTGCCAGTAGTACGGAGGGGACGCAGCCCCAGCATTTT. Encoded protein: CASSTEGTQPQHF.

The rearrangement uses TRBV6-1 and TRBJ2-3; the match to TRBD2 covers 7 bases. Trimming took 5 bases from V and 0 from J; bases not matched to a gene: 8. Germline CDR1 reads MNHNS; CDR2 reads SASEGT. This CDR3 has 16 residues. CDR3 sequence: CASSPQREGSTDTQYF. The CDR3 coding sequence is TGTGCCAGCAGTCCTCAGCGGGAAGGGAGCACAGATACGCAGTATTTT.

This clonotype was seen a handful of times. A much more abundant neighbour one base away suggests this may be a read error. V is TRBV28 and J is TRBJ2-7; D gene ambiguous. The CDR3 runs to 13 residues. Per the germline V gene, CDR1 is MDHEN and CDR2 is SYDVKM. CDR3: CVSRPRLLFEQYF. CDR3 bases: TGTGTCAGCAGACCCAGGCTTCTTTTCGAGCAGTACTTC.

In its sample, this clonotype was seen many times. The rearrangement uses TRBV6-5 and TRBJ1-2; D gene ambiguous. Looked up from germline, CDR1 is MNHEY and CDR2 is SVGAGI. The CDR3 consists of 14 residues. With 4 bases removed from V and 0 bases from J, the gap between germline ends came to 9 bases. CDR3 sequence reads: CASSSQRANYGYTF. CDR3 DNA: TGTGCCAGCAGTTCACAGCGGGCTAACTATGGCTACACCTTC.

There are many counts of this clonotype. This chain joins TRBV28 and TRBJ1-1; D is possibly TRBD1 (6 bases). V lost 3 bases and J 6 bases, leaving 14 bases between the germline ends. This CDR3 comprises 14 residues. CDR1 and CDR2 from the germline V gene are MDHEN and SYDVKM. In DNA form, the CDR3 reads TGTGCCAGCAGTTTTGGTCAGGGGTTACCTGAAGCTTTCTTT. Translated, it gives CASSFGQGLPEAFF.